This T cell receptor (beta chain) was observed in a study of shared clonotypes between healthy human individuals. Study-level points and caveats: Generally, naive subsets (rather than memory subsets) showed larger estimated richness.

As to this clone: Its antigen is currently unknown.

The authors ran the assay at deep level. Profiling relied on immunoSEQ multiplex PCR, and the TCRdb table lists in-frame clones only, not all of them. The data contain a few million clones, more than 90% of them singletons. The CDR3 totals 16 residues. V was clipped by 4 bases and J by 3 bases, with 20 bases between them. The germline V gene encodes CDR1 SGHDT and CDR2 YYEEEE. The genes are TRBV5-6 and TRBJ2-7; possibly TRBD2 for D (5 bases). The source of this sequence is a young man in good health. Material for sequencing was naive CD4+ T cells sorted from blood. Subset denoted: CD45RA+ positively selected. CDR3 nucleotide sequence: TGTGCCAGCAGCCTGGGAGTGGGCGGGCGCGGCTACGAGCAGTACTTC. The encoded protein is CASSLGVGGRGYEQYF.